The 26 T cell receptor beta chains listed next were all sequenced from one sample in a study of cytomegalovirus exposure and HLA in healthy donors. The PCR was carried out with 60 Vbeta primers and 13 Jbeta primers. Profiled with immunoSEQ multiplex PCR; TCRdb holds only in-frame clones, not every one. The sample holds 150,000 to 200,000 clones; 70% to 85% are singletons and the top ten take around 1.2%. Sequencing used PBMCs. Receptors originate from a girl aged 2-15 years in good health and CMV-seropositive.

The chain links TRBV28 to TRBJ2-2; D is undetermined. The V and J ends lost 10 bases and 5 bases respectively, with 17 bases between them. This CDR3 contains 14 residues. Germline CDR1 and CDR2: MDHEN and SYDVKM. The CDR3 reads CATMRPGPTGELFF. CDR3 nucleotides: TGTGCCACCATGAGACCGGGTCCGACCGGGGAGCTGTTTTTT.

Comments on this clone: Other DNA sequences of this sample code for an identical CDR3. The rearrangement joins TRBV4-2 to TRBJ2-1; 7 positions agree with TRBD2. Trimming cost V 8 bases and J 3 bases; bases outside gene matches: 7. This CDR3 contains 14 residues. Germline-derived CDR1 and CDR2 are LGHNA and YNFKEQ. The CDR3 here is CASGRERGYNEQFF. The CDR3 DNA reads TGTGCCAGCGGCCGGGAGCGGGGCTACAATGAGCAGTTCTTC.

V is TRBV7-8 and J is TRBJ2-1; 8 nucleotides align to TRBD2. CDR3 length: 18 residues. J gave up 7 bases and V 1 base, and 15 bases lay outside the gene matches. CDR1 and CDR2 from the germline V gene are SGHVS and FQNEAQ. The DNA of the CDR3 is TGTGCCAGCAGCTTAGGGAGAGCGGGAGAAAGCCCGGGGAATGAGCAGTTCTTC. This codes for CASSLGRAGESPGNEQFF.

This chain links TRBV18 with TRBJ2-7, with TRBD1 identical over 9 bases. This CDR3 has 16 amino acids. Germline loops: CDR1 KGHSH, CDR2 LQKENI. The ends lost 6 bases at V and 1 base at J; junction bases unmatched: 10. For the CDR3, the DNA is TGTGCCAGCTCCTCTCCATTGGACAGGGGTTCCTACGAGCAGTACTTC. This sequence encodes CASSSPLDRGSYEQYF.

This chain links TRBV30 with TRBJ1-6; D perhaps matches TRBD1 (6 bases). Germline V gives CDR1 GTSNPN, CDR2 SVGIG (reference sequence). V lost 0 bases and J lost 5, with 11 bases in between. The CDR3 loop spans 15 amino acids. Here the CDR3 DNA reads TGTGCCTGGAGTGTACGGCAGGGGAATAATTCACCCCTCCACTTT. Amino acid sequence: CAWSVRQGNNSPLHF. Drawing the rest from reference TRBV30 and TRBJ1-6, the complete variable domain is SQTIHQWPATLVQPVGSPLSLECTVEGTSNPNLYWYRQAAGRGLQLLFYSVGIGQISSEVPQNLSASRPQDRQFILSSKKLLLSDSGFYLCAWSVRQGNNSPLHFGNGTRLTVT.

A few counts support this clone. The chain is built from TRBV4-2 and TRBJ1-5; D is uncertain. There are 14 residues in the CDR3. Germline V gene lookup returns CDR1 LGHNA and CDR2 YNFKEQ. Trimming removed 0 bases at V and 4 bases at J, with 7 bases between. This chain's CDR3 is CASSQEGGNQPQHF. The CDR3 DNA sequence: TGTGCCAGCAGCCAAGAGGGAGGGAATCAGCCCCAGCATTTT.

The gene calls are TRBV11-3 and TRBJ2-5, with 10 bases matching TRBD2. The CDR3 has 16 residues. Germline V gene lookup returns CDR1 SGHNT and CDR2 YENEEA. V was clipped by 5 bases and J by 1 base; unmatched bases: 7. CDR3 DNA sequence: TGTGCCAGCAGCCCCCCCCTAGCGGGGGTCCAAGAGACCCAGTACTTC. Its translation is CASSPPLAGVQETQYF.

This chain links TRBV19 with TRBJ1-4; tentative D call: TRBD1 (6 bases). CDR3 size: 14 residues. Trimming removed 2 bases from V and 4 bases from J, with 8 bases in between. Germline CDR1 is LNHDA and CDR2 is SQIVND (reference sequence). CDR3 region: CASSITGNNEKLFF. CDR3 in DNA: TGTGCCAGTAGTATAACAGGGAATAATGAAAAACTGTTTTTT.

This chain links TRBV7-3 with TRBJ2-7; 7 nucleotides match TRBD2. Trimming took 1 base from V and 2 from J; bases not matched to a gene: 5. CDR1 and CDR2 from the germline V gene are SGHTA and FQGTGA. The CDR3 runs to 15 residues. Here the CDR3 DNA reads TGTGCCAGCAGCTTAAGTCCAGGGAGGGCCTACGAGCAGTACTTC. Its translation: CASSLSPGRAYEQYF.

This clone was picked up a small number of times. The chain has TRBV5-1 and TRBJ1-4; tentatively, D is TRBD1 (5 bases). Germline-derived CDR1 and CDR2 are SGHRS and YFSETQ. V was shortened by 0 bases and J by 8 bases, with 14 bases between the two germline ends. The CDR3 has 15 amino acids. The CDR3 DNA sequence: TGCGCCAGCAGCTTGGTTGCAGGGTTGAAAGAAAAACTGTTTTTT. It yields the protein CASSLVAGLKEKLFF.

The chain employs TRBV5-1 and TRBJ1-1; D call uncertain. Germline-derived CDR1 and CDR2 are SGHRS and YFSETQ. V was cut by 4 bases and J by 0 bases, with 13 bases left in between. The CDR3 is made up of 15 amino acids. As DNA, the CDR3 is TGCGCCAGCAGCCCCGTCGGGAACATGAACACTGAAGCTTTCTTT. Translation gives CASSPVGNMNTEAFF.

V gene TRBV19 combines with J gene TRBJ1-2; perhaps TRBD1 as D (6 bases). Deletions cut 4 bases from V and 3 bases from J, with 15 bases between. Per germline, CDR1 LNHDA and CDR2 SQIVND (reference sequence). The CDR3 contains 15 residues. In DNA, the CDR3 is TGTGCCAGTAGTAAGACAGAAAACAGGGACTATGGCTACACCTTC. Amino acids: CASSKTENRDYGYTF.

CDR3 coding DNA: TGTGCCAGCTGGACTAGCGGATACAATGAGCAGTTCTTC. Protein: CASWTSGYNEQFF. V and J are TRBV6-5 and TRBJ2-1; 10 bases fit TRBD2. The CDR3 length is 13 residues. Germline V lookup: CDR1 MNHEY, CDR2 SVGAGI. Trimming removed 8 bases from V and 4 bases from J; junction bases left unmatched: 2.

The chain couples TRBV9 to TRBJ1-2; maybe TRBD1 (5 bases). Germline V gene lookup returns CDR1 SGDLS and CDR2 YYNGEE. CDR3 length: 16 residues. V lost 0 bases and J 2 bases, leaving 14 bases between the germline ends. CDR3 sequence: CASSVEPPTDNYGYTF. Here the CDR3 DNA reads TGTGCCAGCAGCGTAGAACCTCCGACAGACAACTATGGCTACACCTTC. Using reference TRBV9 and TRBJ1-2 for the parts outside the CDR3, the full variable domain is DSGVTQTPKHLITATGQRVTLRCSPRSGDLSVYWYQQSLDQGLQFLIQYYNGEERAKGNILERFSAQQFPDLHSELNLSSLELGDSALYFCASSVEPPTDNYGYTFGSGTRLTVV.

This clone was counted between two and nine times. This chain uses TRBV7-5 with TRBJ2-7; the table names TRBD2, a call not compared with the DNA. TRBV7-5 is shown as a pseudogene. The CDR3 length is 12 residues. CDR3 residues: CARSPLIYEQYF. In nucleotides, the CDR3 is TGTGCCAGAAGCCCCCTAATTTACGAGCAGTACTTC.

The chain couples TRBV5-4 to TRBJ1-2, with D uncertain. Germline CDR1 and CDR2: SGHNT and YYREEE (reference sequence). Trimming removed 3 bases from V and 0 bases from J, with 12 bases in between. The CDR3 is 15 amino acids. The DNA of the CDR3 is TGTGCCAGCAGCTCTAGTGGGTCGGCTAACTATGGCTACACCTTC. This gives the protein CASSSSGSANYGYTF.

The genes are TRBV5-4 and TRBJ2-1; tentative D call: TRBD1 (5 bases). V shed 4 bases and J shed 3 bases, with 11 bases lying between them. The CDR3 totals 14 residues. CDR1 SGHNT and CDR2 YYREEE come from the germline V gene (reference sequence). The chain's CDR3 is CASSPMTVYNEQFF. CDR3 nucleotide sequence: TGTGCCAGCAGCCCGATGACAGTCTACAATGAGCAGTTCTTC.

The V gene is TRBV4-2, the J gene TRBJ2-3; D is possibly TRBD1 (5 bases). Germline values: CDR1 LGHNA, CDR2 YNFKEQ. V was clipped by 1 base and J by 2 bases, with 10 bases between them. The CDR3 is 15 amino acids. The CDR3: CASSQGGRDTDTQYF. CDR3 nucleotides: TGTGCCAGCAGCCAAGGGGGCAGGGACACAGATACGCAGTATTTT.

V usage is TRBV7-6 and J usage is TRBJ1-5, with D maybe TRBD1 (5 bases). The germline gives CDR1 SGHVS, CDR2 FNYEAQ. This CDR3 region has 16 residues. Trimming removed 2 bases from V and 4 bases from J, with 15 bases in between. This CDR3 reads CASSLRGYLGNQPQHF. In nucleotides, the CDR3 is TGTGCCAGCAGCTTAAGGGGATATCTGGGGAATCAGCCCCAGCATTTT.

V and J are TRBV10-3 and TRBJ2-7; D unclear. V lost 4 bases, J lost 2 bases, and 15 bases lay in between. Germline V lookup: CDR1 ENHRY, CDR2 SYGVKD. CDR3 length: 15 amino acids. The CDR3 DNA is TGTGCCATCAGTGCCACAGAGTCTGTCACCTACGAGCAGTACTTC. It translates to CAISATESVTYEQYF.

This rearrangement joins TRBV11-3 to TRBJ2-1; no firm D call. This CDR3 spans 12 amino acids. The V gene lost 8 bases and the J gene lost 9 bases, with 14 bases spanning the gap. CDR1 is SGHNT, CDR2 YENEEA, per germline. The DNA of the CDR3 is TGTGCCAGCGGAGTCGTTAGTCGTGAGCAGTTCTTC. Its protein is CASGVVSREQFF.

The CDR3 coding sequence is TGCGCCAGCAGCCCACTCCGGGATACGCAGTATTTT. As protein: CASSPLRDTQYF. This chain joins TRBV5-1 and TRBJ2-3; no clear D gene. Trimming removed 4 bases from V and 6 bases from J, with 9 bases in between. The CDR3 has 12 amino acids. In germline, CDR1 is SGHRS, CDR2 YFSETQ.

In DNA, the CDR3 is TGTGCCAGCAGTTTAGCACGAGGTTCGAACACTGAAGCTTTCTTT. It yields the protein CASSLARGSNTEAFF. This chain links TRBV28 with TRBJ1-1; D not resolved. The CDR3 runs 15 residues. From germline, CDR1 is MDHEN and CDR2 SYDVKM. The V end lost 2 bases, the J end lost 1 base, and 11 bases lay between the germline ends.

Of note for this clone: One end of the junction varies from germline; a read error may be responsible. The genes are TRBV11-2 and TRBJ1-2; TRBD1 agrees at 12 bases. Germline values: CDR1 SGHAT, CDR2 FQNNGV. The CDR3 is 15 amino acids. CDR3 sequence reads: CASSLEGQGAYGYTF. CDR3 bases: TGTGCCAGCAGCCTAGAGGGACAGGGGGCCTATGGCTACACCTTC.

The table lists this clone with a count of one. The chain is built from TRBV2 and TRBJ1-6, with D uncertain. The ends were cut back, 1 base at V and 1 base at J, with 8 bases in the middle. This CDR3 comprises 16 residues. Germline values: CDR1 SNHLY, CDR2 FYNNEI. The CDR3 DNA reads as TGTGCCAGCAGTGAAGGACACCTGTCCTATAATTCACCCCTCCACTTT. As protein: CASSEGHLSYNSPLHF.

V gene TRBV27 combines with J gene TRBJ2-6, with 7 bases identical to TRBD1. The CDR3 totals 16 residues. J lost 1 base, V lost 7 bases, and 7 bases had no gene match. CDR1 and CDR2 (germline): MNHEY, SMNVEV (reference sequence). CDR3 residues: CASTRTGASGANVLTF. CDR3 bases: TGTGCCAGCACTAGGACAGGAGCATCTGGGGCCAACGTCCTGACTTTC.